This T cell receptor beta chain was recovered during a study of response to subunit inactivated influenza vaccine. Study-wide results and limits: Every seasonal influenza vaccination brings in few new T cells, the authors suggested.

The CDR3 length is 15 residues. Unmatched junction bases numbered 2, after V lost 2 bases and J lost 5 bases. Germline CDR1 reads LGHDT; CDR2 reads YNNKEL (reference sequence). This clonotype has ten or more counts. Its target is unknown. TCRdb re-called the RT-PCR reads through MiXCR, storing one row per CDR3 protein. This table holds 490,000 or so distinct CDR3 sequences, around 8% found once. The chain carries TRBV3-1 and TRBJ2-7; 14 nucleotides line up with TRBD2. This clonotype was obtained from a man in his fifties or sixties who received an inactivated influenza vaccine. The sample here was PBMCs from blood, taken roughly 24 months after vaccination. The CDR3 region has the DNA TGTGCCAGCAGCCAACTGGGACTAGCGGGAGACGAGCAGTACTTC. It is translated as CASSQLGLAGDEQYF.